This T cell receptor beta chain was found in a study of human T cells and chemical hapten exposure. Study information: During the approximately 25-week study period, patients had diphenylcyclopropenone applied to the scalp every week.

With V trimmed by 7 bases and J by 0 bases, 8 bases remained unmatched. CDR3 length: 15 residues. Specified time point: patch test 1, 2 weeks after DPC sensitization. Documented treatment: therapeutic diphenylcyclopropenone sensitization with weekly scalp DPC. Attachment of unique molecular identifiers to individual cDNA molecules was performed in the library. One entry per CDR3 protein, called by TCRdb with MiXCR from the RACE reads. The table includes some 400,000 distinct CDR3 sequences, 4.8% detected once. This clonotype was observed a few times. The receptor was derived from a woman aged 45-65 years with alopecia areata. Some clones in this sample may be carry-over from other donors' samples. Sequenced here: whole blood, sampled in connection with sensitization to the hapten diphenylcyclopropenone (DPC). This chain joins TRBV12-3 or TRBV12-4 and TRBJ2-7; 8 bases are a match to TRBD1. The CDR3 DNA reads TGTGCCAGCACCAAGACAGGGGCTGTCTCCTACGAGCAGTACTTC. This translates into CASTKTGAVSYEQYF.